The clone carrying this T cell receptor (beta chain) came up a few times. The CDR3 has 13 amino acids. Trimming removed 6 bases at V and 0 bases at J, with 6 bases between. This specimen comes from a study of human T cells and chemical hapten exposure. Via MiXCR, TCRdb re-called the RACE reads, giving one row per CDR3 protein. Of roughly 98,000 distinct CDR3 sequences listed, 9.5% to 15% were seen once; the top ten hold roughly 2.1%. Time point: patch test 1, 2 weeks after DPC sensitization. As for treatment: therapeutic diphenylcyclopropenone sensitization with weekly scalp DPC. This chain links TRBV12-3 or TRBV12-4 with TRBJ1-5, with D unclear. This receptor was taken from a woman in her thirties or forties with alopecia areata. Some clones in this sample may be carry-over from other donors' samples. The sequences come from whole blood, collected in connection with sensitization to the hapten diphenylcyclopropenone (DPC). The DNA of the CDR3 is TGTGCCAGCAGCCGCTATAGCAATCAGCCCCAGCATTTT. The encoded protein is CASSRYSNQPQHF.